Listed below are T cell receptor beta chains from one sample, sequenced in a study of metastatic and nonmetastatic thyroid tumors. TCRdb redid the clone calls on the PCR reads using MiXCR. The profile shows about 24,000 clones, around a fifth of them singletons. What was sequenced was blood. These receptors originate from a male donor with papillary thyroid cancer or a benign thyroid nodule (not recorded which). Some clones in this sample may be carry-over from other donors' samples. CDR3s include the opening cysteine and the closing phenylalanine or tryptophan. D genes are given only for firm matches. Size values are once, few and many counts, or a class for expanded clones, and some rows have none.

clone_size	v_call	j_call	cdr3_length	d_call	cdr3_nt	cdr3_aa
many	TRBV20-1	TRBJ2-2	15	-	TGCAGTGCCCAGCGTCCGCAGGGCAGGTTCGGGGAGCTGTTTTTT	CSAQRPQGRFGELFF
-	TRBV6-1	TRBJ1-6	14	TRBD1	TGTGCCAGCACAGGACAGGGGGCTCAGTCACCCCTCCACTTT	CASTGQGAQSPLHF
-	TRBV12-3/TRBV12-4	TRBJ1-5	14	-	TGTGCCAGCAGTTCAGGGTTGATGAATCAGCCCCAGCATTTT	CASSSGLMNQPQHF
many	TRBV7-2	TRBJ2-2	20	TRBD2	TGTGCCAGCAGCTACGGCTGGACAGGACTAGCGGGAGCGAACACCGGGGAGCTGTTTTTT	CASSYGWTGLAGANTGELFF
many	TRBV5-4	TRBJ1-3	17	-	TGTGCCAGCAGCTTGGAAGGGGGATGGAGCTCTGGAAACACCATATATTTT	CASSLEGGWSSGNTIYF
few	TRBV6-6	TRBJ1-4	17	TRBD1	TGTGCCAGCAGTTACGGGATACCGGGACAGGGAGACGAAAAACTGTTTTTT	CASSYGIPGQGDEKLFF
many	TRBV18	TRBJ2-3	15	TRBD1	TGTGCCAGCTCCAGACGACAGGGAAGCACAGATACGCAGTATTTT	CASSRRQGSTDTQYF
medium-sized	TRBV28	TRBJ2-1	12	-	TGTGCCAGCCGGGGCGCCTACAATGAGCAGTTCTTC	CASRGAYNEQFF
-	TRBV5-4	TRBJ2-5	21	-	TGTGCCAGCAGCTTGGCCATCTGGGTTGGCCCCCAAGGTCGGCAAAAAGAGACCCAGTACTTC	CASSLAIWVGPQGRQKETQYF
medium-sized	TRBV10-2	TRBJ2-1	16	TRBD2	TGCGCCAGCAGTGAGTCTGGCGGGAGCTCCTACAATGAGCAGTTCTTC	CASSESGGSSYNEQFF
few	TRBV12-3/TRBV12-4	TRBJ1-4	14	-	TGTGCCAGCAGACTGTGGTCCCCTGATGAAAAACTGTTTTTT	CASRLWSPDEKLFF
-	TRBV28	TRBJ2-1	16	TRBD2	TGTGCCAGCAGTTACTCTCTAGCGGGGGTTAACAATGAGCAGTTCTTC	CASSYSLAGVNNEQFF
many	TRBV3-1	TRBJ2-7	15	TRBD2	TGTGCCAGCAGCCGATGGACTAGCAGCTCCTACGAGCAGTACTTC	CASSRWTSSSYEQYF
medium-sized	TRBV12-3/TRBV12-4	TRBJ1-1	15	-	TGTGCCAGCAGGGACCCCGGGACACCGAACACTGAAGCTTTCTTT	CASRDPGTPNTEAFF
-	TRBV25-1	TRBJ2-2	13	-	TGTGCCAGCAGTCCTGTGGGTCCCCGGGGGCTGTTTTTT	CASSPVGPRGLFF
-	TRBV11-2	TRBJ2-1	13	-	TGTGCCAGCAGCCGGGGGCGGTACAATGAGCAGTTCTTC	CASSRGRYNEQFF
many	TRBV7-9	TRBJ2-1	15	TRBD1	TGTGCCAGCAGCTTAGCCGGGACAGGGGCAGTCGAGCAGTTCTTC	CASSLAGTGAVEQFF
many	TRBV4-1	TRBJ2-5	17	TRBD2	TGCGCCAGCAGCCAAGGTGGACTAGCGGGCCCCCAAGAGACCCAGTACTTC	CASSQGGLAGPQETQYF
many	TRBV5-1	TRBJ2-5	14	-	TGCGCCAGCAGCTTGGGCCGTAACCAAGAGACCCAGTACTTC	CASSLGRNQETQYF
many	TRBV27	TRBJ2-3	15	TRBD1	TGTGCCAGCACCCTGAAGGGGGCAACCACAGATACGCAGTATTTT	CASTLKGATTDTQYF
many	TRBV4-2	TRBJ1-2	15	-	TGTGCCAGCAGCCAAGATCTCGTCTCCCAAACTAACTACACCTTC	CASSQDLVSQTNYTF
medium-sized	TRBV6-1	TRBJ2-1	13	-	TGTGCCAGCATAGGGGTGTCCTACAATGAGCAGTTCTTC	CASIGVSYNEQFF
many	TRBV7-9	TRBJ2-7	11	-	TGTGCCAGCGAGACGGTTACCGAGCAGTACTTC	CASETVTEQYF
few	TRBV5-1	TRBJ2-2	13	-	TGCGCCAGCACACAGGCTAACACCGGGGAGCTGCTTTTT	CASTQANTGELLF
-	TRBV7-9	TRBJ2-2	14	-	TGTGCCAGCAGCTACGGAACGAACACCGGGGAGCTGTTTTTT	CASSYGTNTGELFF
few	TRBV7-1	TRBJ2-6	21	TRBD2	TGTGCCAGCAGCTCCATGAGGACTAGCGGGTTCTCCAGCTCTGGGGCCAACGTCCTGACTTTC	CASSSMRTSGFSSSGANVLTF
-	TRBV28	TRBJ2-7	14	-	TGTGCCAGCAGTTTGGAGGGCTTCTCCTACGAGCAGTACTTC	CASSLEGFSYEQYF
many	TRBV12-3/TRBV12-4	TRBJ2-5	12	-	TGTGCCAGCACCACTGACGGGGAGACCCAGTACTTC	CASTTDGETQYF
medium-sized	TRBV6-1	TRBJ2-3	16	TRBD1	TGTGCCAGCAGCACCGGGACAGGGGGCGCAGCAGATACGCAGTATTTT	CASSTGTGGAADTQYF
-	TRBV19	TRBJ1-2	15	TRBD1	TGTGCCAGTAGTAAGACAGGGGACTTGCACTATGGCTACACCTTC	CASSKTGDLHYGYTF
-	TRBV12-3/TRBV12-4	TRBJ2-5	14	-	TGTGCCAGCAGTTTACGTACAGGGCGGTGGACCCAGTACTTC	CASSLRTGRWTQYF
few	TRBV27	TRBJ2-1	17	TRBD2	TGTGCCAGCAGTTTACGAATTACACGGGAGGTCTACAATGAGCAGTTCTTC	CASSLRITREVYNEQFF
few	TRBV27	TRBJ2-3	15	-	TGTGCCAGCAGTTCGGGCGGGTGGGGGACAGATACGCAGTATTTT	CASSSGGWGTDTQYF
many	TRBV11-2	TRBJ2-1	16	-	TGTGCCAGCAGCCTCCAGCTCGGGACCGAGTACAATGAGCAGTTCTTC	CASSLQLGTEYNEQFF
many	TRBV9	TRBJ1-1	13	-	TGTGCCAGCAGCGCCGGGGTGAACACTGAAGCTTTCTTT	CASSAGVNTEAFF
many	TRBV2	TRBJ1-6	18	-	TGTGCCAGCAGTGAGAACCGGCCTAAATTCTCCTATAATTCACCCCTCCACTTT	CASSENRPKFSYNSPLHF
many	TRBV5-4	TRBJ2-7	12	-	TGTGCCAGCAGCCTGCGAGGGAGCGAGCAGTACTTC	CASSLRGSEQYF
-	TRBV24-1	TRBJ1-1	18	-	TGTGCCACCAGTCATTTGGGGGTGAGGGGGGTGGTGAACACTGAAGCTTTCTTT	CATSHLGVRGVVNTEAFF
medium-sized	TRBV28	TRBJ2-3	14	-	TGTGCCAGCAGTTTCGGACAATCCGCAGATACGCAGTATTTT	CASSFGQSADTQYF
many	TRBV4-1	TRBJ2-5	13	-	TGCGCCAGCAGCCAAGAGAAGTATGAGACCCAGTACTTC	CASSQEKYETQYF
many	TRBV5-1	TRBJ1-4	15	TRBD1	TGCGCCAGCAGCTTGGATGGACAGGGAAATGAAAAACTGTTTTTT	CASSLDGQGNEKLFF
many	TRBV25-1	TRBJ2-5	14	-	TGTGCCAGCAGTGGACCCAAGGGGGAAGAGACCCAGTACTTC	CASSGPKGEETQYF
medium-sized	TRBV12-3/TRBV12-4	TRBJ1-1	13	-	TGTGCCAGCAGTTTAATCGAGGGGATGGAAGCTTTCTTT	CASSLIEGMEAFF
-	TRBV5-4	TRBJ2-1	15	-	TGTGCCAGCAGCACGGACATCGGGAGTAAGAGTGAGCAGTTCTTC	CASSTDIGSKSEQFF
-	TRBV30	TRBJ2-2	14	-	TGTGCCTGGAGCGCCGCAACGAACACCGGGGAGCTGTTTTTT	CAWSAATNTGELFF
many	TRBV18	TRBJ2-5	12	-	TGTGCCAGCTCACAGGGTCAAGAGACCCAGTACTTC	CASSQGQETQYF
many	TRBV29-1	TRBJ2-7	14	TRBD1	TGCAGCGTTCTCGTCGGGGACAGAGGCTACGAGCAGTACTTC	CSVLVGDRGYEQYF
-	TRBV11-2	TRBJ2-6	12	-	TGTGCCAGCAGCTTACAAGGCTACGTCCTGACTTTC	CASSLQGYVLTF
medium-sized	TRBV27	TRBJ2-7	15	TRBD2	TGTGCCAGCAATCCCGGGACTAGCGGGGTCTACGAGCAGTACTTC	CASNPGTSGVYEQYF
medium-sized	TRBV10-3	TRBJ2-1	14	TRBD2	TGTGCCACCAAAGGACTAGCGGGAGGAAATGAGCAGTTCTTC	CATKGLAGGNEQFF
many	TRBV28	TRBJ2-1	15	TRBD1	TGTGCCAGCACCATAAGACAGGGGCCCTTAAATGAGCAGTTCTTC	CASTIRQGPLNEQFF
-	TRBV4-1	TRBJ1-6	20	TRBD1	TGCGCCAGCAGCCAAGCTCCCGCCGATATGTTTGGGACAGGGGATTCACCCCTCCACTTT	CASSQAPADMFGTGDSPLHF
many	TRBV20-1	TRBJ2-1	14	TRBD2	TGCAGTGCTACGGGGACTAGTAACCCCAATGAGCAGTTCTTC	CSATGTSNPNEQFF
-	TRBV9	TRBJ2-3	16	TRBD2	TGTGCCAGCAGCTCCAGGCTAGCGGGGAGTGCAGATACGCAGTATTTT	CASSSRLAGSADTQYF
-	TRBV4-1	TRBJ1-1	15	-	TGCGCCAGCAGCCCGCGGGGGACGGGGATGTCTGAAGCTTTCTTT	CASSPRGTGMSEAFF
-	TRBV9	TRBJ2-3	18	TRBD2	TGTGCCAGCAGCGTACCGTTAGCGGGAGGTCCTAGCACAGATACGCAGTATTTT	CASSVPLAGGPSTDTQYF
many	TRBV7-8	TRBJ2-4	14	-	TGTGCCAGCAGCTTAGGCCGGGGCCGGAACATTCAGTACTTC	CASSLGRGRNIQYF
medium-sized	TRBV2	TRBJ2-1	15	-	TGTGCCAGCAGTGGGGGCGAGTTCTCCTACAATGAGCAGTTCTTC	CASSGGEFSYNEQFF
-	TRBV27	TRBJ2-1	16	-	TGTGCCAGCAGTTCCCCCCCGTGTACCGTCTACAATGAGCAGTTCTTC	CASSSPPCTVYNEQFF